These 19 T cell receptor beta chains were all obtained from the same sample, sequenced in a study of control samples from healthy donors and cancer patients. The method was immunoSEQ multiplex PCR; TCRdb's version includes in-frame clones alone and lacks a portion of them. The top ten hold 14% of the sample, which has over 120,000 clones, around 94% seen once. Sequenced sample: PBMCs. Every receptor here comes from a man aged 55 to 70 with colorectal cancer.

The V call is TRBV10-3, the J call TRBJ2-7; D call uncertain. Germline V lookup: CDR1 ENHRY, CDR2 SYGVKD. The CDR3 has 13 amino acids. V dropped 0 bases and J dropped 5 bases, with 8 bases sitting between them. The CDR3 nucleotides are TGTGCCATCAGTGAGTCAGGCAGGAACGAGCAGTACTTC. Protein: CAISESGRNEQYF.

This chain joins TRBV7-2 and TRBJ2-5; 10 nucleotides match TRBD2. The germline V gene has CDR1 SGHTA and CDR2 FQGNSA. This CDR3 has 16 amino acids. The V and J ends lost 0 bases and 1 base, in that order; junction bases with no gene match: 2. CDR3 in DNA: TGTGCCAGCAGCTTAGCGGTAGCGGGGGGCCAAGAGACCCAGTACTTC. This sequence encodes CASSLAVAGGQETQYF.

CDR3: CASRSPGALYGYTF. The CDR3 DNA is TGTGCCAGCAGGTCACCAGGTGCCCTCTATGGCTACACCTTC. The V call is TRBV28, the J call TRBJ1-2; the D is unclear. The germline V and J ends were trimmed by 6 bases and 4 bases, with 15 bases remaining between them. This CDR3 has 14 residues. Germline V lookup: CDR1 MDHEN, CDR2 SYDVKM.

This clone was seen a single time. This chain connects TRBV7-9 to TRBJ2-6; D might be TRBD2 (7 bases). Germline V gene lookup returns CDR1 SEHNR and CDR2 FQNEAQ (reference sequence). The V end lost 5 bases, the J end lost 1 base, and 21 bases lay between the germline ends. The CDR3 contains 19 residues. The CDR3 region has the DNA TGTGCCAGCAGCCCCGGCCCCGGGGGGCTTTTATCTGGGGCCAACGTCCTGACTTTC. This sequence encodes CASSPGPGGLLSGANVLTF.

J is TRBJ1-6 and V is TRBV24-1; 9 nucleotides match TRBD1. The germline V gene encodes CDR1 KGHDR and CDR2 SFDVKD. The CDR3 is made up of 15 amino acids. Losses at the gene ends were 6 bases for V and 7 bases for J; bases not matched to a gene: 6. This CDR3 reads CATSPQGAGNSPLHF. CDR3 coding DNA: TGTGCCACCAGTCCACAGGGGGCGGGAAATTCACCCCTCCACTTT.

The gene calls are TRBV4-2 and TRBJ1-4; no clear D gene. The V and J ends lost 1 base and 5 bases respectively, with 14 bases between them. The length of the CDR3 is 16 residues. Germline CDR1 LGHNA, CDR2 YNFKEQ. The CDR3 nucleotides are TGTGCCAGCAGCCAAGGTAGTAGGCACACGAATGAAAAACTGTTTTTT. Translating gives CASSQGSRHTNEKLFF.

V gene TRBV24-1 combines with J gene TRBJ1-2, with 11 bases aligning to TRBD1. Trimming removed 4 bases from V and 5 bases from J; junction bases left unmatched: 5. The CDR3 has 15 residues. Germline CDR1 is KGHDR and CDR2 is SFDVKD. CDR3 region: CATSEPGQGAYGYTF. CDR3 bases: TGTGCCACCAGTGAACCCGGACAGGGGGCATATGGCTACACCTTC.

This clone was recorded only once. This chain uses TRBV30 with TRBJ2-5; 15 bases are shared with TRBD2. The germline gives CDR1 GTSNPN, CDR2 SVGIG (reference sequence). Trimming removed 3 bases from V and 5 bases from J; junction bases left unmatched: 7. The CDR3 is 16 residues long. CDR3 bases: TGTGCCTGGAGCGCGGGACTAGCGGGGGGTGGGGAGACCCAGTACTTC. Translation: CAWSAGLAGGGETQYF.

This chain uses TRBV18 with TRBJ1-1; no definite D call. Germline V gives CDR1 KGHSH, CDR2 LQKENI. The V gene lost 3 bases and the J gene lost 7 bases, with 12 bases spanning the gap. This CDR3 contains 13 residues. The CDR3: CASSPSAAGEAFF. The CDR3 DNA sequence: TGTGCCAGCTCACCGTCCGCGGCGGGTGAAGCTTTCTTT.

The chain employs TRBV15 and TRBJ1-6; TRBD1 matches at 11 bases. The germline gives CDR1 LNHNV, CDR2 YYDKDF (reference sequence). The CDR3 consists of 17 residues. V dropped 3 bases and J dropped 1; count of bases not matched to a gene: 2. The CDR3 is CATSSGTGGSYNSPLHF. The DNA of the CDR3 is TGTGCCACCAGCAGCGGGACAGGGGGATCCTATAATTCACCCCTCCACTTT.

The chain links TRBV5-1 to TRBJ2-7, with D possibly being TRBD1 (5 bases). Germline CDR1 reads SGHRS; CDR2 reads YFSETQ. The CDR3 totals 12 residues. The V end was cut by 2 bases, the J end by 4 bases, with 7 bases between. The CDR3 region is CASSFQGYEQYF. The CDR3 DNA is TGCGCCAGCAGCTTCCAGGGTTACGAGCAGTACTTC.

This chain connects TRBV30 to TRBJ1-1; TRBD1 matches 9 bases. The length of the CDR3 is 14 residues. CDR1 GTSNPN and CDR2 SVGIG come from the germline V gene (reference sequence). Germline trimming cut 4 bases from V and 3 bases from J; bases unmatched to any gene: 6. CDR3 DNA sequence: TGTGCCTGGAACAGGGGGCTTTCGGACACTGAAGCTTTCTTT. It encodes CAWNRGLSDTEAFF.

The V call is TRBV5-1, the J call TRBJ1-5; the D is unclear. The CDR3 has 15 amino acids. V lost 0 bases to trimming and J lost 2 bases, with 9 bases between them. Germline values: CDR1 SGHRS, CDR2 YFSETQ. Here the CDR3 DNA reads TGCGCCAGCAGCTTGGACGGACTCGGCAATCAGCCCCAGCATTTT. Protein product: CASSLDGLGNQPQHF.

The chain uses TRBV5-1 and TRBJ1-2; D call uncertain. Trimming left V 0 bases short and J 2 bases short, with 11 bases between. CDR3 length equals 15 residues. The germline V gene has CDR1 SGHRS and CDR2 YFSETQ. The CDR3 spells CASSLVGVGNYGYTF. The CDR3 DNA follows: TGCGCCAGCAGCTTGGTCGGGGTGGGGAACTATGGCTACACCTTC. The whole variable domain, remainder taken from reference TRBV5-1 and TRBJ1-2, is KAGVTQTPRYLIKTRGQQVTLSCSPISGHRSVSWYQQTPGQGLQFLFEYFSETQRNKGNFPGRFSGRQFSNSRSEMNVSTLELGDSALYLCASSLVGVGNYGYTFGSGTRLTVV.

The chain joins TRBV7-9 to TRBJ1-1, with 8 bases lining up with TRBD1. The ends lost 5 bases at V and 6 bases at J; junction bases unmatched: 5. This CDR3 comprises 13 residues. Germline V lookup: CDR1 SEHNR, CDR2 FQNEAQ (reference sequence). The CDR3 DNA follows: TGTGCCAGCAGCCTCAGGGGGCGGGCTGAAGCTTTCTTT. The encoded protein is CASSLRGRAEAFF.

The genes are TRBV24-1 and TRBJ1-2, with TRBD1 matching over 8 bases. Germline values: CDR1 KGHDR, CDR2 SFDVKD. The CDR3 length is 17 residues. V lost 3 bases to trimming and J lost 2 bases; unmatched junction nucleotides: 10. The CDR3 is CATSDRHDRGGNYGYTF. The CDR3 DNA is TGTGCCACCAGTGATAGGCACGACAGGGGAGGCAACTATGGCTACACCTTC.

A remark on this clone: The identical CDR3 is also encoded by other nucleotide sequences in the sample. The chain joins TRBV30 to TRBJ2-5; D is ambiguous. Trimming left V 2 bases short and J 5 bases short, with 9 bases between. The CDR3 is 12 amino acids. Germline V gives CDR1 GTSNPN, CDR2 SVGIG (reference sequence). CDR3 bases: TGTGCCTGGAGTAAGGGCCACGAGACCCAGTACTTC. Protein sequence: CAWSKGHETQYF. Supplemented by reference TRBV30 and TRBJ2-5, the full variable domain reads SQTIHQWPATLVQPVGSPLSLECTVEGTSNPNLYWYRQAAGRGLQLLFYSVGIGQISSEVPQNLSASRPQDRQFILSSKKLLLSDSGFYLCAWSKGHETQYFGPGTRLLVL.

The chain uses TRBV18 and TRBJ2-7, with D maybe TRBD1 (5 bases). CDR3 length: 15 residues. V was pared by 3 bases and J by 2 bases, with 14 bases between. Germline V gene lookup returns CDR1 KGHSH and CDR2 LQKENI. CDR3 loop: CASSPGQGPPYEQYF. CDR3 DNA sequence: TGTGCCAGCTCACCTGGGCAGGGCCCTCCCTACGAGCAGTACTTC.

DNA for the CDR3: TGTGCCACCAGTGACAAAGAACAGGGGTCCAATGAGCAGTTCTTC. Its translation is CATSDKEQGSNEQFF. The gene calls are TRBV24-1 and TRBJ2-1; 7 bases map to TRBD1. Germline CDR1 KGHDR, CDR2 SFDVKD. This CDR3 has 15 residues. V trimming: 4 bases; J trimming: 6 bases; junction bases outside the gene matches: 8.